This TCR beta chain was recovered during a study of cytomegalovirus exposure and HLA in healthy donors. V shed 3 bases and J shed 6 bases, with 18 bases lying between them. CDR1 is SGHDT and CDR2 is YYEEEE in the germline V gene. The CDR3 is made up of 15 amino acids. It was with 60 Vbeta and 13 Jbeta primers that the PCR ran. Method: immunoSEQ multiplex PCR; TCRdb's copy keeps in-frame clones and lacks some. The data show about 89,000 clones, about 74% seen once. A remark on this clone: Its specificity is not known.

Overall study results and limits: The majority of CMV-associated TCR beta chains were reported as apparently HLA-restricted in a later analysis. Per published accounts, TCR beta sequences correctly predicted the HLA-A and HLA-B alleles of most subjects. Indistinguishable V segments, including TRBV6-2 and TRBV6-3, were excluded.

What was sequenced was PBMCs. The receptor was derived from a man between 25 and 39 years old in good health and CMV-seronegative. V usage is TRBV5-6 and J usage is TRBJ1-1; possibly TRBD1 for D (5 bases). CDR3 residues: CASSSLTDPLPEAFF. In DNA form, the CDR3 reads TGTGCCAGCAGCTCCCTGACAGACCCCCTACCTGAAGCTTTCTTT.